A selection of T cell receptor beta chains follows, all from one sample in a study of blood T cell repertoires in COVID-19. Generated by immunoSEQ multiplex PCR, the TCRdb table keeps only in-frame clones and is missing some. In the table there are around 240,000 clones, 80% to 90% of which are singletons. Source material: PBMCs or T cells enriched from blood (not recorded which). The receptors shown here come from a woman between 50 and 59 years old who had recovered from COVID-19. Both conserved end residues are trimmed from each CDR3. Fields, in order: J gene, V gene, CDR3 protein.

j_gene: TRBJ2-7
v_gene: TRBV11-3
CDR3aa: ASSPMGRQEQY

j_gene: TRBJ1-1
v_gene: TRBV7-8
CDR3aa: ASSYPGTGNTEAF

j_gene: TRBJ2-7
v_gene: TRBV5-1
CDR3aa: ASSPGLGPSHEQY

j_gene: TRBJ1-1
v_gene: TRBV7-9
CDR3aa: ASNTPTGNTEAF

j_gene: TRBJ2-3
v_gene: TRBV12-3/TRBV12-4
CDR3aa: ASSPSTDTQY

j_gene: TRBJ1-5
v_gene: TRBV6-2/TRBV6-3
CDR3aa: ASSPRDSNQPQH

j_gene: TRBJ2-2
v_gene: TRBV5-6
CDR3aa: ASSWDPSAGELF

j_gene: TRBJ2-7
v_gene: TRBV28
CDR3aa: ASSRPGLSSYEQY

j_gene: TRBJ2-2
v_gene: TRBV9
CDR3aa: ASSVGSSGTGELF

j_gene: TRBJ1-3
v_gene: TRBV28
CDR3aa: ASGPTELSGNTIY

j_gene: TRBJ2-7
v_gene: TRBV23-1
CDR3aa: ASSQSCFGLEVNEQY

j_gene: TRBJ1-2
v_gene: TRBV18
CDR3aa: ASSQGFDYGYT

j_gene: TRBJ2-7
v_gene: TRBV28
CDR3aa: ASSLSGTGYSYEQY

j_gene: TRBJ1-4
v_gene: TRBV14
CDR3aa: ASSQQSRGLREKLF

j_gene: TRBJ2-7
v_gene: TRBV18
CDR3aa: ASSPLAQTAIYEQY

j_gene: TRBJ1-1
v_gene: TRBV19
CDR3aa: ASSIDRGLNTEAF

j_gene: TRBJ2-1
v_gene: TRBV28
CDR3aa: ASRTSGSYNEQF

j_gene: TRBJ2-7
v_gene: TRBV9
CDR3aa: ASSVGQLGSYEQY

j_gene: TRBJ1-1
v_gene: TRBV5-8
CDR3aa: ASSLADREAPEAF

j_gene: TRBJ2-2
v_gene: TRBV19
CDR3aa: ASRSSRVNTGELF

j_gene: TRBJ1-6
v_gene: TRBV5-1
CDR3aa: ASEPGQQNSPLH

j_gene: TRBJ1-2
v_gene: TRBV27
CDR3aa: ASSLSNRVYGYT

j_gene: TRBJ2-1
v_gene: TRBV27
CDR3aa: ASSLGSEQF

j_gene: TRBJ2-1
v_gene: TRBV27
CDR3aa: ASTSGGRYNEQF

j_gene: TRBJ1-1
v_gene: TRBV6-5
CDR3aa: ASIGHQNTEAF